This T cell receptor beta chain was sequenced for a study of T cells expressing NK-cell markers. Study information: Sorted CD3+CD56-NKG2C+, CD3+CD56+NKG2C+ and CD3+CD56+NKG2C- T cells supplied the TCR beta repertoires. Whole-study results and caveats: Dominant NKG2C+ clonotypes in five to seven donors made up about 1.0-7.0% of CD8+ T cells.

Germline V gene data show CDR1 as MNHEY and CDR2 as SVGEGT. The CDR3 is made up of 14 amino acids. TCRdb reprocessed the 5' RACE reads; each CDR3 protein has one entry and no DNA is given. Its table records 400,000 to 500,000 distinct CDR3 sequences. Points on this clonotype: The antigen is not known.

V gene TRBV6-2 or TRBV6-3 combines with J gene TRBJ2-5; the TCRdb D gene call, TRBD1, has no DNA to confirm it. Material: blood T cells: a sorted CD56 or NKG2C T cell subset, CD4+ or CD8+ T cells, or bulk PBMC T cells (not recorded which). This receptor was obtained from a woman aged 18-70 years in good health. The CDR3 loop reads CASSPPASQETQYF.